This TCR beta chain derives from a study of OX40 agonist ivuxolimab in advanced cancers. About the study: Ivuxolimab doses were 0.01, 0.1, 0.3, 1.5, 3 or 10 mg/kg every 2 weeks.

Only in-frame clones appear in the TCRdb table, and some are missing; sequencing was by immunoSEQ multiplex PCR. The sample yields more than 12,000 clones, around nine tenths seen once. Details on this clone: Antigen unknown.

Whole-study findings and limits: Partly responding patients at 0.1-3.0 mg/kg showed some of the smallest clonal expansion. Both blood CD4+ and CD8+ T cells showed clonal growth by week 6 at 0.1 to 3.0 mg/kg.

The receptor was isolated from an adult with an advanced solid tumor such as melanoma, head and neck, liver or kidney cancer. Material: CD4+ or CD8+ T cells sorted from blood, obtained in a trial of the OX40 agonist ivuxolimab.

The CDR3 spells CASSQDRGKPNYGYTF. CDR3 nucleotide sequence: TGTGCCAGCAGCCAAGATCGGGGCAAACCTAACTATGGCTACACCTTC. The chain combines TRBV4-2 with TRBJ1-2; the D gene is possibly TRBD1 (5 bases). The CDR3 is 16 amino acids. V lost 0 bases, J lost 0 bases, and 11 bases lay in between. Germline V CDR1 and CDR2: LGHNA, YNFKEQ.